This T cell receptor (beta chain) was sequenced during a study of cytomegalovirus exposure and HLA in healthy donors (dated by TCRdb to about 2017). Regarding the research as a whole: An earlier analysis of several hundred of the donors reported about 260 Gb of sequence data and some 110 million unique TCR beta sequences obtained from about 170 million T cells. An early release that covered about 640 HLA-typed donors contained about 290 gigabases of sequencing data and tens of millions of unique TCR sequences. Typing coverage differed by locus: A, B, C, DRB1 and DQB1 were typed in roughly 620-630 donors, DQA1 in approximately 520, DPA1 in nearly 610, and DPB1 in 450 to 480. To study patterns of TCR occurrence, a later analysis re-analyzed previously published TCR beta repertoires from hundreds of donors and added high-resolution HLA genotyping. The study was designed to test whether signatures of past pathogen exposure could be identified by cataloging public T cell receptors. In the later analysis, no new phenotypic data were used to find candidate immune exposures; instead, reliance was placed on TCR beta sequences and their occurrence across donors. Using immunosequencing, the study profiled T cell repertoires from fewer than 700 subjects and related those repertoires to cytomegalovirus serostatus. HLA typing covered class I and class II loci at four-digit resolution. Besides the first cohort of more than 650 subjects, a separate validation cohort made up of over 100 different subjects was used. Alongside the repertoire data, information on donor age, sex, ethnicity and CMV serostatus was compiled. In a later genetic analysis, genome-wide SNP genotypes for about 55% of the roughly 670 donors were used, and that subset was treated as a discovery cohort. About five DR-DQ haplotypes were handled as single units for association and clustering because linkage in the cohort was strong. To predict cytomegalovirus infection status, the study combined high-throughput TCR immunosequencing, statistical association of individual TCRs with disease status, and machine learning. Among around 400 genotyped donors of the cohort, an average of around 250,000 unique TCR beta nucleotide sequences was sequenced per donor, of which about 18% were non-productive. All discovery cohort repertoires had been generated using a single sequencing platform. To decide whether each TCR beta V gene segment behaved as functional or pseudogenic, an earlier analysis of some 540 of the donors relied on high-throughput TCR beta sequencing. Of the roughly 410 genotyped donors, 80% to 90% were placed in the genetic ancestry cluster associated with self-reported Caucasian donors. Findings and caveats that apply to the study as a whole: In both the original and validation cohorts, the classifier was reported to diagnose cytomegalovirus status with high specificity and sensitivity. A later analysis found that HLA-associated TCR beta chains were more clonally expanded and had lower generation probabilities than equally common non-associated chains. For the cohort, immune exposure information was limited to CMV serostatus. A few of the identified cytomegalovirus-associated TCR beta chains were confirmed in vitro to be specific for cytomegalovirus antigens. The authors suggested that the approach could potentially be generalized to other disease states and immunological phenotypes. A later analysis associated 17,000 or so TCR beta sequences with specific HLA alleles at a false discovery rate of 0.05. A further reported finding was that TCR beta sequences accurately predicted the HLA-A and HLA-B alleles for most subjects in the first cohort. An association between a missense DCLRE1C variant and V-gene and J-gene trimming of TCR beta chains was found in a later genetic analysis and replicated in an independent cohort. When HLA alleles, especially DR and DQ, strongly co-occurred, attributing TCR associations to individual alleles was difficult. This cohort had only TCR beta chains sequenced, and the lack of alpha or paired-chain data limited which features could be detected. In an earlier analysis of around 600 of the donors, most TCR beta V segments appeared in productive rearrangements about 87% or about 30% of the time, broadly matching IMGT annotations. Most CMV-associated TCR beta chains appeared to be HLA-restricted in a later analysis, and the HLA associations seemed to be driven largely by CMV exposure. A later analysis found that TCR association rates varied across HLA loci, with DRB1 alleles showing the most associated TCRs and HLA-C alleles the fewest. In the study, approximately 150 TCR beta chains were listed as associated with cytomegalovirus. The earlier analysis of 587 of the donors excluded 15 to 20 rarely observed V segments, including chromosome 9 orphons, because counts were too low. A group of highly shared sequence variants was considered likely to be a technical artifact of the sequencing pipeline. Presence/absence analyses assumed roughly uniform sequencing depth across donors, an assumption that may not hold. Linkage disequilibrium might explain the correlated functional status among segregating V segments, but an unknown experimental factor could not be ruled out. A later genetic analysis reported fewer N-insertions in productive TCRs among donors in an Asian-associated ancestry cluster than the 666-donor mean. Because some donors lacked HLA typing at each locus, the association tests relied only on the typed subset. While some public TCRs were present in many individuals, most TCR sequences turned up only very rarely across donors. In a later analysis, several top co-occurrence clusters were reported to appear linked to parvovirus B19, influenza, CMV and Epstein-Barr virus.

Worth noting for this clone: It lacks a known antigen. Per-base quality was not reported, and no clone a single base away is much larger than it.

The library was made by the immunoSEQ multiplex PCR assay. For the multiplex PCR, a mixture combining 60 forward primers for TCR Vbeta segments and 13 reverse primers for TCR Jbeta segments was used. The CDR3 region of rearranged TCR beta genes was amplified from genomic DNA by a multiplex PCR assay. The amplified TCR beta libraries were sequenced on the Illumina HiSeq System as 87-base-pair reads. Per the source publication's procedure: Across the 666 repertoires, a later analysis counted 80 million or so unique TCR beta chains, some 11 million of which were shared by at least two donors. Raw reads were error-corrected and collapsed into unique sequences with a nearest-neighbor algorithm that merged closely related sequences to remove PCR and sequencing errors. CDR3 sequences were aligned to IMGT reference sequences to assign V, D and J gene segments. For a sequence to be retained, a match of at least six nucleotides to both a V gene segment and a J gene segment was required. A rearrangement was called productive if the CDR3 had no stop codons and remained in frame with V and J, and every other rearrangement was called non-productive. Following IMGT convention, CDR3 was defined as the stretch from the second conserved V-encoded cysteine up to the conserved J-encoded phenylalanine. The earlier analysis of more than 450 of the donors excluded sequences that lacked an unambiguous match to a single V gene segment. In an earlier analysis of 500 to 750 of the donors, V segments were called functional above 56.7% productive rearrangements and were called segregating when the between-donor standard deviation exceeded 5%. To diagnose cytomegalovirus status from the catalog of TCR beta chain sequences, a statistical classification framework was built. In a later analysis, V and J genes were assigned by comparing TCR nucleotide sequences against IMGT/GENE-DB human TR gene sequences. In a later analysis, CDR3 sequences and most-parsimonious VDJ recombination scenarios were assigned using the TCRdist pipeline. A later analysis defined each TCR beta chain by its CDR3 amino acid sequence plus V-gene family, and excluded reads lacking a unique V-gene family. A later analysis removed several hundred highly shared, low-generation-probability nucleotide sequences to deal with suspected cross-contamination and a sequencing artifact. In a later analysis, a clonal expansion index was calculated for each public chain from normalized within-repertoire ranks of inferred template counts. In a later analysis, generation probabilities were computed with a VDJ recombination model fitted to out-of-frame rearrangements, and the resulting probabilities were checked against IGoR. In a later analysis, hypergeometric tests were used to score TCR-TCR, TCR-HLA and TCR-CMV co-occurrence, with a repertoire-size bias correction applied to TCR pairs. A later analysis estimated false discovery rates by permuting HLA or CMV assignments 20 times. In a later analysis, co-occurring TCRs were grouped using DBSCAN, and TCRdist sequence similarity was added for clustering within HLA-allele-positive subsets. Repertoires with fewer than 30,000 or more than 120,000 public chains, plus five repertoires with anomalous nucleotide sharing, were excluded from co-occurrence clustering. In TCRdb, the immuneACCESS table is reduced to in-frame sequences with V and J assigned. These tables do not hold every clone; where another copy was compared, an unresolved V gene accounts for under half, and the others remain unexplained. V, J and clone size derive from that table, while D and trimming were established from the DNA sequence. The sample yields under 200,000 clones; around four fifths were counted once. Of the sample, roughly 7.4% is held by the ten largest clones.

The cohort was made up of around 720 healthy bone marrow donors. At the time of sampling, every cohort member was nominally healthy, though immune exposures that went unrecorded were likely present. The donor was CMV seropositive and was included in the group of about 290 seropositive cohort members. Every donor gave a peripheral blood sample, and the peripheral blood mononuclear cells from that sample were used for TCR beta sequencing. Genomic DNA extraction from the blood cell samples was performed with the Qiagen DNeasy Blood Extraction Kit. The source material was PBMCs. The receptor's source is a male donor in good health and CMV-seropositive.

The CDR3 reads CASSRDIGHGNSPLHF. Here is the DNA: TGCGCCAGCAGCCGCGATATAGGACACGGGAATTCACCCCTCCACTTT. This sequence uses TRBV5-1 and TRBJ1-6, with a tentative D gene TRBD1 over 5 matching bases. V and J are truncated by 4 bases and 7 bases respectively, leaving an intervening sequence of 18 bases. The germline V gene provides CDR1 SGHRS and CDR2 YFSETQ. Reading from cysteine to phenylalanine, the CDR3 counts 16 amino acids. Only the CDR3 portion is preserved as DNA: 48 bases, with reading frame beginning at the first base.